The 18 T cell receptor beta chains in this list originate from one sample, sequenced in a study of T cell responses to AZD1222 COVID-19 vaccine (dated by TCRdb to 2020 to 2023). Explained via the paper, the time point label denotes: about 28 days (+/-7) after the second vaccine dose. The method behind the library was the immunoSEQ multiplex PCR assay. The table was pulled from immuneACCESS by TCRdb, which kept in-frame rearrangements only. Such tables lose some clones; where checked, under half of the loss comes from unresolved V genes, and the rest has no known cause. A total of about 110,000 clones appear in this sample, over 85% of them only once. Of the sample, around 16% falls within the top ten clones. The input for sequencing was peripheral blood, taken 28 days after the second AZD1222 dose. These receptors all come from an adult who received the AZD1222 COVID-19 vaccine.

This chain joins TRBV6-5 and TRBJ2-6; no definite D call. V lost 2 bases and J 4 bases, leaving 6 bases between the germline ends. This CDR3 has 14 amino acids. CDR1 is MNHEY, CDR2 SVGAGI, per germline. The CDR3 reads CASSYPIGANVLTF. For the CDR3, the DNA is TGTGCCAGCAGTTACCCTATAGGGGCCAACGTCCTGACTTTC.

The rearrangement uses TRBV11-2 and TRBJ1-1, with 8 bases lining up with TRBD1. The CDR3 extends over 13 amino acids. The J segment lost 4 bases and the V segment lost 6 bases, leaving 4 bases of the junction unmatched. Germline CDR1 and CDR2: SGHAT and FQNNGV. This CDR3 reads CASREQGATEAFF. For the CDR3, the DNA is TGTGCCAGCAGGGAGCAGGGGGCCACTGAAGCTTTCTTT.

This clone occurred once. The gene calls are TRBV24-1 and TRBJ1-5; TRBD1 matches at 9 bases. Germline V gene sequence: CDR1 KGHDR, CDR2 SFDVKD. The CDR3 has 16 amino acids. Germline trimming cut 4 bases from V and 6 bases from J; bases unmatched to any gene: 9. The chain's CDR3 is CATSDSATGGSQPQHF. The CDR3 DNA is TGTGCCACCAGTGACTCGGCCACAGGGGGCTCTCAGCCCCAGCATTTT.

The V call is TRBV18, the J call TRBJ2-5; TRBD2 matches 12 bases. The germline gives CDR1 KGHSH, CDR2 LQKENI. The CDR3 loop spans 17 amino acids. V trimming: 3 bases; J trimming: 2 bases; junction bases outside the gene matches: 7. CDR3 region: CASSPVGLAGNQETQYF. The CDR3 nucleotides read TGTGCCAGCTCACCTGTGGGACTAGCGGGTAATCAAGAGACCCAGTACTTC.

The CDR3 here is CASSRDGAFF. In nucleotides, the CDR3 is TGTGCCAGCAGTCGGGACGGAGCTTTCTTT. This rearrangement joins TRBV6-5 to TRBJ1-1; maybe TRBD1 (5 bases). In germline, CDR1 is MNHEY, CDR2 SVGAGI. The germline V and J ends were trimmed by 5 bases and 10 bases, with 8 bases remaining between them. This CDR3 has 10 residues.

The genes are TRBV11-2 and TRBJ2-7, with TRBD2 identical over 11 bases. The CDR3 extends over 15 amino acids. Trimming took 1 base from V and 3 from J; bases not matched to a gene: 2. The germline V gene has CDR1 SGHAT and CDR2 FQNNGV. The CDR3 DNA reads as TGTGCCAGCAGCTTAGGTGGGACTAGCGGCTACGAGCAGTACTTC. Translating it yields CASSLGGTSGYEQYF. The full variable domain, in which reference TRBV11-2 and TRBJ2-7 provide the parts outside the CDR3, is EAGVAQSPRYKIIEKRQSVAFWCNPISGHATLYWYQQILGQGPKLLIQFQNNGVVDDSQLPKDRFSAERLKGVDSTLKIQPAKLEDSAVYLCASSLGGTSGYEQYFGPGTRLTVT.

The CDR3 DNA reads TGTGCCATCAGCAACAGGGGGTCGGACACTGAAGCTTTCTTT. This translates into CAISNRGSDTEAFF. The V call is TRBV10-3, the J call TRBJ1-1; 8 nucleotides match TRBD1. Germline lookup yields CDR1 ENHRY and CDR2 SYGVKD. V trimming: 6 bases; J trimming: 3 bases; junction bases outside the gene matches: 6. CDR3 length: 14 amino acids.

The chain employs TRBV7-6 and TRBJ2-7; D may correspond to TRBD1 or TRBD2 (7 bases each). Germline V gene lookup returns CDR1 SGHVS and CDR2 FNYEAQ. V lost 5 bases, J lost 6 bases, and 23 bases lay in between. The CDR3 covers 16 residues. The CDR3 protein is CASSKKVREGAREQYF. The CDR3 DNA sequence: TGTGCCAGCAGCAAAAAAGTAAGGGAGGGGGCGCGCGAGCAGTACTTC.

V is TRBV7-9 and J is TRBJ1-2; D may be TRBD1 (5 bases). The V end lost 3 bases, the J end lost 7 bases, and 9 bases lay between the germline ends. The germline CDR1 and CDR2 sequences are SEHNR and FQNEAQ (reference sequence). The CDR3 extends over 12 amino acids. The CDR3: CASSFRVAGYTF. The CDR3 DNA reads TGTGCCAGCAGCTTCAGGGTCGCTGGCTACACCTTC.

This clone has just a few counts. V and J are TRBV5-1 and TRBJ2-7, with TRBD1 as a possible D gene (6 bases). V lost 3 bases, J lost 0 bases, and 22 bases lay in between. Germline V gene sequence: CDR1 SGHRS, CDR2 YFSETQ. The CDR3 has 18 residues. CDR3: CASSSMGYGGLSSYEQYF. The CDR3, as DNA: TGCGCCAGCAGCTCGATGGGGTATGGGGGCCTGAGCTCCTACGAGCAGTACTTC.

Here the CDR3 reads CASTSGNEKLFF. As DNA, the CDR3 is TGTGCCAGCACCTCAGGGAATGAAAAACTGTTTTTT. The V and J genes are TRBV28 and TRBJ1-4, with D tentatively TRBD1 (5 bases). Germline CDR1 reads MDHEN; CDR2 reads SYDVKM. The CDR3 has 12 amino acids. V gave up 7 bases and J gave up 5 bases, with 8 bases separating them. Variable domain in full (rest from reference TRBV28 and TRBJ1-4): DVKVTQSSRYLVKRTGEKVFLECVQDMDHENMFWYRQDPGLGLRLIYFSYDVKMKEKGDIPEGYSVSREKKERFSLILESASTNQTSMYLCASTSGNEKLFFGSGTQLSVL.

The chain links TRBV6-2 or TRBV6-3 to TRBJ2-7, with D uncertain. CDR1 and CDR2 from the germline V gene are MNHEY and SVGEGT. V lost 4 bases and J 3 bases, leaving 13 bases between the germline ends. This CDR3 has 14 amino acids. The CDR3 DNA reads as TGTGCCAGCAGTTTCAAGAATGCGGACTACGAGCAGTACTTC. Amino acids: CASSFKNADYEQYF.

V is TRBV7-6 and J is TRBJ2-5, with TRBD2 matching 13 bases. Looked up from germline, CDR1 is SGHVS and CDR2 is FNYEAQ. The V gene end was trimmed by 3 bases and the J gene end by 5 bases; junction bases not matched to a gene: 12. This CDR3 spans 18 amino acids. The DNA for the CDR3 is TGTGCCAGCAGCTTCGTCCCGGGACTAGCGGGATCGGGGGAGACCCAGTACTTC. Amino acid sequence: CASSFVPGLAGSGETQYF.

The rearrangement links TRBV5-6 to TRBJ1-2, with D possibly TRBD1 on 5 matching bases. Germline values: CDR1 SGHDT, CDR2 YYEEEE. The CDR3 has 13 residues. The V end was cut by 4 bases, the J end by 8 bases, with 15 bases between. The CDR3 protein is CASSTYQGYGYTF. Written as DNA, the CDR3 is TGTGCCAGCAGCACCTACCAGGGCTACGGCTACACCTTC.

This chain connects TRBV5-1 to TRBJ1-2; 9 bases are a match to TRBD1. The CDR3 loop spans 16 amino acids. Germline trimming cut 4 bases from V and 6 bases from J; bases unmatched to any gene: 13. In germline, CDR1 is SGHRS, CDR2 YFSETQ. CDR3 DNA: TGCGCCAGCAGCGCGATCCTCCAAACAGGGGGCCATGGCTACACCTTC. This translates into CASSAILQTGGHGYTF. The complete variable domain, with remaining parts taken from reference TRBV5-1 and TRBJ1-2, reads KAGVTQTPRYLIKTRGQQVTLSCSPISGHRSVSWYQQTPGQGLQFLFEYFSETQRNKGNFPGRFSGRQFSNSRSEMNVSTLELGDSALYLCASSAILQTGGHGYTFGSGTRLTVV.

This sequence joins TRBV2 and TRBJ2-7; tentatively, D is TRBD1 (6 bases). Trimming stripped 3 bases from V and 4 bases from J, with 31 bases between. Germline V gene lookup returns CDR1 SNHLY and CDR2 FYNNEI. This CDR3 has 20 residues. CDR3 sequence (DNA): TGTGCCAGCAGTGAGTCCGCAGGGGTGTTCCCTCCCACAACCTCTTACGAGCAGTACTTC. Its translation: CASSESAGVFPPTTSYEQYF.

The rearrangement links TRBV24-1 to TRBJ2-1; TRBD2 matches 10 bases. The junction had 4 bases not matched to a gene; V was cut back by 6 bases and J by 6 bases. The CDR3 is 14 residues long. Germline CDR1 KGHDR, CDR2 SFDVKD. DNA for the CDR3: TGTGCCACCAGTAGCGGGAGGGCCATCAATGAGCAGTTCTTC. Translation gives CATSSGRAINEQFF.

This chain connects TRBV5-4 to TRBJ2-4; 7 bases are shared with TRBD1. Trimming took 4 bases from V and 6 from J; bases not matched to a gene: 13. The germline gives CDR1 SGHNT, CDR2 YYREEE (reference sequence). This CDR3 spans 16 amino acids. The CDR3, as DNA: TGTGCCAGCAGCAGGCAAGACAGGGCCCAAGGAAACATTCAGTACTTC. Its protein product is CASSRQDRAQGNIQYF.